Listed below are T cell receptor beta chains from one sample, sequenced in a study of post-analysis software for immune sequencing data. TCRdb processed the PCR reads anew with MiXCR; each CDR3 protein has one entry. The sample carries hundreds of thousands of distinct CDR3 sequences, around 64% recorded once. Sample: blood. The receptors derive from a girl aged 2-10 years with multiple sclerosis. The CDR3 runs from the conserved cysteine through the conserved F or W. Fields, in order: clone size, J gene, D gene, V gene, CDR3 DNA, CDR3 protein. The D gene is left open where the match is weak. Size values are once, few and many counts, or a class for expanded clones, and some rows have none.

few,TRBJ1-5,-,TRBV20-1,TGCAGTAGCGCAGGGGCTAGCAATCAGCCCCAGCATTTT,CSSAGASNQPQHF
-,TRBJ1-2,TRBD1,TRBV12-3/TRBV12-4,TGTGCCAGCAGTCGAAGTGACAGGGGACGTGGCTACACCTTC,CASSRSDRGRGYTF
-,TRBJ1-5,-,TRBV29-1,TGCAGCGTTGTATCACAGACCAATCAGCCCCAGCATTTT,CSVVSQTNQPQHF
few,TRBJ2-1,-,TRBV12-3/TRBV12-4,TGTGCCAGCAGTTTCGACGGGGCTTACAATGAGCAGTTCTTC,CASSFDGAYNEQFF
-,TRBJ2-1,TRBD2,TRBV24-1,TGTGCCACCAGTGATTCCCCGGGGACTAGCGGGAGGCACTCCTACAATGAGCAGTTCTTC,CATSDSPGTSGRHSYNEQFF
-,TRBJ2-1,-,TRBV6-1,TGTGCCAGCAGTTATAGGATCAATGAGCAGTTCTTC,CASSYRINEQFF
-,TRBJ2-1,-,TRBV4-3,TGCGCCAGCAGCCCGTCTCCTGAGGGATTCTTCCCCTACAATGAGCAGTTCTTC,CASSPSPEGFFPYNEQFF
-,TRBJ2-3,TRBD2,TRBV5-6,TGTGCCAGCAGCTTGGTCCTAGCGGGAGGGAGAGATACGCAGTATTTT,CASSLVLAGGRDTQYF
-,TRBJ2-1,TRBD1,TRBV11-2,TGTGCCAGCAGCTTTACCCGGGACAGCTACAATGAGCAGTTCTTC,CASSFTRDSYNEQFF
-,TRBJ2-1,TRBD1,TRBV12-5,TGTGCTGGTGGAAAGGGACAGGGGGAAAATGAGCAGTTCTTC,CAGGKGQGENEQFF
-,TRBJ2-7,-,TRBV6-6,TGTGCCAGCAGTTACTCTTTGGACTACGAGCAGTACTTC,CASSYSLDYEQYF
-,TRBJ1-1,-,TRBV3-1,TGTGCCAGCAGCCAAGATGACAGGGAAGCTTTCTTT,CASSQDDREAFF
once,TRBJ2-5,-,TRBV7-6,TGTGCCAGCAGCTTAGAGGGGTTCCTAGACATCGAGACCCAGTACTTC,CASSLEGFLDIETQYF
few,TRBJ1-2,-,TRBV20-1,TGCAGTGCTGGAACAGTAGGGGGAGTGCTTGGCTACACCTTC,CSAGTVGGVLGYTF
-,TRBJ2-5,-,TRBV29-1,TGCAGCGTTGAACGGTTGGCAGCGCCTCAAGAGACCCAGTACTTC,CSVERLAAPQETQYF
-,TRBJ2-1,TRBD2,TRBV20-1,TGCAGTGCCCGGGGGACTAGCGGGAATTCCTACAATGAGCAGTTCTTC,CSARGTSGNSYNEQFF
few,TRBJ2-4,-,TRBV5-1,TGCGCCAGCAGCGCCGGGCAAGAAAACATTCAGTACTTC,CASSAGQENIQYF
medium-sized,TRBJ2-1,-,TRBV4-3,TGCGCCAGCAGCCAAGATCCCCCAGGGGTGGCCAACAATGAGCAGTTCTTC,CASSQDPPGVANNEQFF
-,TRBJ1-1,-,TRBV25-1,TGTGCCAGCCAGCAGCAGGGAAACACTGAAGCTTTCTTT,CASQQQGNTEAFF
-,TRBJ1-2,-,TRBV13,TGTGCCAGCAGCTTAGGGGGCAGGATTGGCGGCTACACCTTC,CASSLGGRIGGYTF
-,TRBJ2-7,-,TRBV20-1,TGCAGTGCTAGGACGGATTCATCTCAGTATAATGTCGACGAGCAGTACTTC,CSARTDSSQYNVDEQYF
few,TRBJ2-7,TRBD2,TRBV20-1,TGCAGTGCTAGACTAGCGGCCCCTACCTACGAGCAGTACTTC,CSARLAAPTYEQYF
-,TRBJ2-5,TRBD1,TRBV20-1,TGCAGTGCCCCGGACAGGGAAGGGTACAATGAGCAGTACTTC,CSAPDREGYNEQYF
-,TRBJ2-1,TRBD2,TRBV15,TGTGCCACCAGCAGAGGACTAGCGGGGGGTAACAATGAGCAGTTCTTC,CATSRGLAGGNNEQFF
-,TRBJ2-5,-,TRBV4-3,TGCGCCAGCAGCCAAGTTGCTAGCCTCGGCGATGAGCAGTACTTC,CASSQVASLGDEQYF
-,TRBJ2-3,TRBD2,TRBV15,TGTGCCACCAGCATCGAGCCGACTAGCGGAGATACGCAGTATTTT,CATSIEPTSGDTQYF
few,TRBJ1-2,-,TRBV7-9,TGTGCCAGCACCCAAATCGGGACCGTGTTTGGCTACACCTTC,CASTQIGTVFGYTF
few,TRBJ2-5,-,TRBV7-2,TGTGCCAGCAGCTTAGAGTCCGCTAAGGAGACCCAGTACTTC,CASSLESAKETQYF
-,TRBJ2-7,-,TRBV20-1,TGCAGTGCCAAGGCGGGCTTGAACGCCTACGAGCAGTACTTC,CSAKAGLNAYEQYF
-,TRBJ2-1,TRBD2,TRBV7-9,TGTGCCAGCAGCCCAGTCGGGACTAGCGGGAACAATGAGCAGTTCTTC,CASSPVGTSGNNEQFF
-,TRBJ2-1,-,TRBV20-1,TGCAGTGCTAGAATCCTGACAGGTCACTCCTACAATGAGCAGTTCTTC,CSARILTGHSYNEQFF
-,TRBJ2-2,TRBD2,TRBV5-1,TGCGCCAGCAGCTTGGCAGGGAGGGACGGGGAGCTGTTTTTT,CASSLAGRDGELFF
-,TRBJ2-1,TRBD2,TRBV5-1,TGCGCCAGCAGGTGGGGACTAGCGGAATCCGATGAGCAGTTCTTC,CASRWGLAESDEQFF
-,TRBJ2-3,TRBD2,TRBV20-1,TGCAGTGCAAGCGGGGACTCAGACACGCAGTATTTT,CSASGDSDTQYF
-,TRBJ2-1,TRBD2,TRBV24-1,TGTGCCACCAGTGACAAGACTAGCCCGATCTACAATGAGCAGTTCTTC,CATSDKTSPIYNEQFF
-,TRBJ1-1,TRBD1,TRBV20-1,TGCAGTGTGACAGGGGCGGAGACAGCTGAAGCTTTCTTT,CSVTGAETAEAFF
once,TRBJ2-5,-,TRBV18,TGTGCCAGCCCACCAGGATGGCGGCAGGGGAGAGAGACCCAGTACTTC,CASPPGWRQGRETQYF